The 28 T cell receptor beta chains below were found in one sample sequenced in a study of cytomegalovirus exposure and HLA in healthy donors. The PCR employed 60 Vbeta primers together with 13 Jbeta primers. Clones were read by immunoSEQ multiplex PCR, and TCRdb kept only the in-frame ones, dropping some. Of about 200,000 clones listed, 80% to 90% are singletons. Sequencing was performed on PBMCs. The source of these receptors is a man younger than 45 in good health and CMV-seronegative.

V gene TRBV7-9 combines with J gene TRBJ2-7; 9 bases fit TRBD2. The trim removed 5 bases at V and 6 bases at J, leaving 8 bases unmatched. CDR3 length equals 14 residues. The germline gives CDR1 SEHNR, CDR2 FQNEAQ (reference sequence). CDR3 residues: CASSPGLARAEQYF. For the CDR3, the DNA is TGTGCCAGCAGCCCGGGACTAGCTAGGGCCGAGCAGTACTTC.

This clone has more than one count but fewer than ten. CDR3 sequence (DNA): TGCAGCGCTCTTGGACAGGCAACTAATGAAAAACTGTTTTTT. Translating it yields CSALGQATNEKLFF. V gene TRBV29-1 combines with J gene TRBJ1-4; 7 nucleotides match TRBD1. V lost 7 bases, J lost 0 bases, and 5 bases stayed unmatched. Germline V lookup: CDR1 SQVTM, CDR2 ANQGSEA. The CDR3 runs 14 residues.

V usage is TRBV6-5 and J usage is TRBJ1-4; unclear D gene. The V gene's germline CDR1 is MNHEY and CDR2 SVGAGI. Trimming shortened V by 0 bases and J by 6 bases, and 11 bases separated the two germline ends. The CDR3 length is 15 residues. Here the CDR3 DNA reads TGTGCCAGCAGTTACTCCGGGGAAGGACATGAAAAACTGTTTTTT. Translating gives CASSYSGEGHEKLFF.

The V gene is TRBV9, the J gene TRBJ1-4; 8 positions agree with TRBD1. The J segment lost 3 bases and the V segment lost 1 base, leaving 2 bases of the junction unmatched. The CDR3 length is 15 residues. CDR1 and CDR2 (germline): SGDLS, YYNGEE. CDR3 residues: CASSVRGQANEKLFF. The CDR3 DNA reads as TGTGCCAGCAGCGTAAGGGGACAGGCTAATGAAAAACTGTTTTTT.

In this sample, this clone turned up once. V usage is TRBV7-8 and J usage is TRBJ1-4, with 7 bases matching TRBD1. The V segment lost 7 bases and the J segment 7 bases; nucleotides outside the gene matches: 6. Germline V CDR1 and CDR2: SGHVS, FQNEAQ. The CDR3 covers 13 residues. The CDR3 spells CASTPGQPEKLFF. DNA of the CDR3: TGTGCCAGCACCCCGGGACAGCCTGAAAAACTGTTTTTT. The variable domain in full, completed from reference TRBV7-8 and TRBJ1-4, reads GAGVSQSPRYKVAKRGQDVALRCDPISGHVSLFWYQQALGQGPEFLTYFQNEAQLDKSGLPSDRFFAERPEGSVSTLKIQRTQQEDSAVYLCASTPGQPEKLFFGSGTQLSVL.

The chain has TRBV6-5 and TRBJ2-2; D is possibly TRBD2 (6 bases). This CDR3 spans 13 amino acids. V was pared by 6 bases and J by 3 bases, with 8 bases between. Looked up from germline, CDR1 is MNHEY and CDR2 is SVGAGI. The CDR3 nucleotides are TGTGCCAGCAGGCTAGCGCACACCGGGGAGCTGTTTTTT. Protein: CASRLAHTGELFF.

This clone occurred a few times. This chain uses TRBV7-9 with TRBJ1-1, with 7 bases aligning to TRBD1. Germline lookup yields CDR1 SEHNR and CDR2 FQNEAQ (reference sequence). The ends lost 4 bases at V and 9 bases at J; junction bases unmatched: 5. This CDR3 contains 12 residues. The CDR3: CASSSGGSKAFF. The CDR3 nucleotides are TGTGCCAGCAGCTCAGGGGGAAGTAAAGCTTTCTTT.

This chain uses TRBV7-9 with TRBJ1-1, with D uncertain. V lost 7 bases to trimming and J lost 0 bases, with 15 bases between them. Germline V gene data show CDR1 as SEHNR and CDR2 as FQNEAQ (reference sequence). This CDR3 contains 15 residues. Here the CDR3 reads CASTDEGGMNTEAFF. CDR3 DNA: TGTGCCAGCACCGACGAGGGTGGGATGAACACTGAAGCTTTCTTT.

This clone was counted only a few times. The genes are TRBV28 and TRBJ1-2, with TRBD1 matching over 7 bases. CDR3 length: 14 residues. With V trimmed by 4 bases and J by 3 bases, 5 bases remained unmatched. Germline V CDR1 and CDR2: MDHEN, SYDVKM. For the CDR3, the DNA is TGTGCCAGCAGTTGGCCGGGACAGTACTATGGCTACACCTTC. It specifies CASSWPGQYYGYTF.

The chain's CDR3 is CASSLEGGGTQYF. As DNA, the CDR3 is TGTGCCAGCAGCTTAGAGGGAGGGGGGACCCAGTACTTC. The V and J genes are TRBV7-8 and TRBJ2-5; maybe TRBD2 (7 bases). The germline CDR1 and CDR2 sequences are SGHVS and FQNEAQ. The germline V and J ends were trimmed by 1 base and 7 bases, with 10 bases remaining between them. The CDR3 is 13 amino acids.

This rearrangement joins TRBV11-2 to TRBJ2-5, with D possibly matching TRBD1 (6 bases). The CDR3 covers 15 residues. Germline lookup yields CDR1 SGHAT and CDR2 FQNNGV. Between the trimmed V and J ends, which lost 5 bases and 3 bases, there was a span of 16 bases. CDR3 sequence: CASSGTGGQKETQYF. CDR3 sequence (DNA): TGTGCCAGCAGCGGAACTGGGGGCCAGAAAGAGACCCAGTACTTC.

The V and J genes are TRBV11-2 and TRBJ2-1, with 7 positions matching TRBD1. Germline trimming cut 1 base from V and 9 bases from J; bases unmatched to any gene: 6. This CDR3 spans 14 amino acids. Germline loops: CDR1 SGHAT, CDR2 FQNNGV. In DNA, the CDR3 is TGTGCCAGCAGCTTAGTACAGGGGAAGGGTGAGCAGTTCTTC. Residues: CASSLVQGKGEQFF.

The sample holds a few counts of this clone. The chain uses TRBV2 and TRBJ2-3; possible D gene TRBD2, 6 bases. The CDR3 length is 15 residues. V lost 6 bases and J lost 1, with 14 bases in between. Germline CDR1 SNHLY, CDR2 FYNNEI. The CDR3 DNA reads TGTGCCAGCAGCGGGGTCGGGACTGGCACAGATACGCAGTATTTT. Translated, it gives CASSGVGTGTDTQYF.

V gene TRBV7-2 combines with J gene TRBJ2-1, with 11 bases identical to TRBD2. Trimming at V came to 5 bases and at J to 3 bases, leaving 9 bases not matched to a gene. Germline V gene sequence: CDR1 SGHTA, CDR2 FQGNSA. The CDR3 sequence is 17 residues long. The CDR3 DNA sequence: TGTGCCAGCAGCCCCTACGGTAGCGGGGGGGGCTACAATGAGCAGTTCTTC. Residues: CASSPYGSGGGYNEQFF.

The chain has TRBV5-8 and TRBJ2-7, with 10 bases that match TRBD1. The V segment lost 2 bases and the J segment 4 bases; nucleotides outside the gene matches: 3. Germline loops: CDR1 SGHTS, CDR2 YDEGEE. The CDR3 is 14 amino acids. In DNA, the CDR3 is TGTGCCAGCAGCTTACTGGGACAGGGGTACGAGCAGTACTTC. Translating gives CASSLLGQGYEQYF.

The chain is built from TRBV4-3 and TRBJ2-7; TRBD1 might be the D (5 bases). Trimming removed 2 bases from V and 5 bases from J, with 13 bases in between. The CDR3 extends over 14 amino acids. CDR1 LGHNA and CDR2 YSLEER come from the germline V gene. The CDR3 is CASSQNPRVHEQYF. CDR3 coding DNA: TGCGCCAGCAGCCAAAATCCCAGGGTCCACGAGCAGTACTTC.

The chain links TRBV6-1 to TRBJ2-7; D remains ambiguous. The CDR3 totals 14 residues. Between the trimmed V and J ends, which lost 1 base and 7 bases, there was a span of 14 bases. The germline gives CDR1 MNHNS, CDR2 SASEGT. The DNA for the CDR3 is TGTGCCAGCAGTGAAGGCGGCAGCCCCGGAGAGCAGTACTTC. It translates to CASSEGGSPGEQYF.

The chain has TRBV28 and TRBJ1-4; 7 bases are shared with TRBD1. V was clipped by 5 bases and J by 3 bases; unmatched bases: 9. The CDR3 is 16 amino acids. Germline CDR1 and CDR2: MDHEN and SYDVKM. The CDR3 region has the DNA TGTGCCAGCAGTGGGTACAGGGGACAAGCTAATGAAAAACTGTTTTTT. Translating it yields CASSGYRGQANEKLFF.

The chain employs TRBV28 and TRBJ2-5; tentative D call: TRBD2 (5 bases). The CDR3 consists of 14 residues. Trimming took 5 bases from V and 0 from J, leaving 10 bases between them. Germline V CDR1 and CDR2: MDHEN, SYDVKM. CDR3 in amino acids: CASSTTKYQETQYF. CDR3 sequence (DNA): TGTGCCAGCAGTACGACTAAGTACCAAGAGACCCAGTACTTC.

V usage is TRBV28 and J usage is TRBJ2-1, with 13 bases lining up with TRBD2. The germline CDR1 and CDR2 sequences are MDHEN and SYDVKM. After removal of 6 bases from V and 6 bases from J, the junction contained 8 bases not matched to a gene. The CDR3 covers 16 residues. Here the CDR3 DNA reads TGTGCCAGCAGATCGGGACTAGCGGGGCGAGGCAATGAGCAGTTCTTC. Its protein is CASRSGLAGRGNEQFF.

V usage is TRBV29-1 and J usage is TRBJ2-2, with TRBD1 matching over 8 bases. The CDR3 spans 14 residues. The J segment lost 3 bases and the V segment lost 7 bases, leaving 7 bases of the junction unmatched. Germline loops: CDR1 SQVTM, CDR2 ANQGSEA. The CDR3, as DNA: TGCAGCGCTCCAGGACAGGGACACACCGGGGAGCTGTTTTTT. Its translation is CSAPGQGHTGELFF.

Only a few counts were recorded for this clone. The chain recombines TRBV29-1 with TRBJ2-1, with a possible D match to TRBD2 (5 bases). The V and J ends lost 1 base and 0 bases respectively, with 10 bases between them. Germline CDR1 and CDR2: SQVTM and ANQGSEA. The length of the CDR3 is 15 residues. The CDR3: CSVEGLAGSYNEQFF. CDR3 in DNA: TGCAGCGTTGAAGGGTTGGCGGGCTCCTACAATGAGCAGTTCTTC.

The J gene is TRBJ2-7, the V gene TRBV7-3; 13 bases align to TRBD2. Germline CDR1 and CDR2: SGHTA and FQGTGA. Trimming removed 5 bases from V and 7 bases from J; junction bases left unmatched: 8. The length of the CDR3 is 15 residues. The CDR3 protein is CASSRERLAGGEQYF. CDR3 DNA sequence: TGTGCCAGCAGCCGCGAGCGACTAGCGGGGGGAGAGCAGTACTTC.

V is TRBV5-4 and J is TRBJ2-1; weak D call: TRBD2 (6 bases). The CDR3 runs 15 residues. V shed 4 bases and J shed 7 bases, with 18 bases lying between them. Looked up from germline, CDR1 is SGHNT and CDR2 is YYREEE (reference sequence). CDR3: CASSLAGTLYNEQFF. Here the CDR3 DNA reads TGTGCCAGCAGCCTCGCCGGGACTCTCTATAATGAGCAGTTCTTC. The whole variable domain, filled in from reference TRBV5-4 and TRBJ2-1, reads ETGVTQSPTHLIKTRGQQVTLRCSSQSGHNTVSWYQQALGQGPQFIFQYYREEENGRGNFPPRFSGLQFPNYSSELNVNALELDDSALYLCASSLAGTLYNEQFFGPGTRLTVL.

The chain combines TRBV15 with TRBJ1-5; D may be TRBD1 (6 bases). Germline V gene lookup returns CDR1 LNHNV and CDR2 YYDKDF (reference sequence). The CDR3 totals 16 residues. The germline V and J ends were trimmed by 1 base and 10 bases, with 20 bases remaining between them. This CDR3 is CATSRGVGQGGGPQHF. The CDR3 nucleotides are TGTGCCACCAGCAGAGGGGTTGGGCAGGGAGGGGGACCCCAGCATTTT.

The V and J genes are TRBV27 and TRBJ2-1; D possibly corresponds to TRBD2 (7 bases). V dropped 8 bases and J dropped 6 bases, with 11 bases sitting between them. Looked up from germline, CDR1 is MNHEY and CDR2 is SMNVEV (reference sequence). The CDR3 extends over 12 amino acids. CDR3 in DNA: TGTGCCAGCGAAGGGGGGGCCAATGAGCAGTTCTTC. It translates to CASEGGANEQFF.

The V call is TRBV7-8, the J call TRBJ2-7; 10 bases fit TRBD2. J lost 3 bases, V lost 4 bases, and 6 bases had no gene match. Germline-derived CDR1 and CDR2 are SGHVS and FQNEAQ. This CDR3 has 15 amino acids. The CDR3 bases are TGTGCCAGCAGCTCGAGCGGGGGGGGATACTACGAGCAGTACTTC. Its protein is CASSSSGGGYYEQYF.

The V gene is TRBV6-5, the J gene TRBJ1-2, with 7 positions matching TRBD1. The J segment lost 6 bases and the V segment lost 2 bases, leaving 6 bases of the junction unmatched. This CDR3 comprises 14 residues. Per the germline V gene, CDR1 is MNHEY and CDR2 is SVGAGI. In DNA, the CDR3 is TGTGCCAGCAGTTACCTAGGAACAGGGGATGGCTACACCTTC. Protein product: CASSYLGTGDGYTF.